This T cell receptor (beta chain) originates from a study of molecular identifiers for immune sequencing clone quantification. Findings and caveats of the study: A shared barcode on identical TCR molecules could lead to underestimated sizes for highly expanded clones.

This clonotype was counted many times. Its antigen is currently unknown. TCRdb redid the calling of the PCR reads with MiXCR, one entry per CDR3 protein. This table holds just over 35,000 distinct CDR3 sequences, about 19% found once. The CD8+CD4-CCR7+CD45RA+ phenotype defined the sorted naive CD8 T cells. Germline CDR1 and CDR2: MGHRA and YSYEKL. This CDR3 spans 16 amino acids. J gave up 1 base and V 4 bases, and 3 bases lay outside the gene matches. The chain employs TRBV4-1 and TRBJ1-6; TRBD1 agrees at 8 bases. This TCR derives from a human donor in good health. Some libraries in this study had Jurkat cell RNA spiked in. What was sequenced was naive CD8+ T cells from blood, with Jurkat cell RNA spiked in. The subset denotes: FACS-sorted CD8+CD4-CCR7+CD45RA+ naive T cells. CDR3 protein: CASSPQGASYNSPLHF. For the CDR3, the DNA is TGCGCCAGCAGCCCTCAGGGGGCATCCTATAATTCACCCCTCCACTTT.